This is a list of T cell receptor beta chains from one sample in a study of shared clonotypes between healthy human individuals. Sequencing was performed with immunoSEQ multiplex PCR; in TCRdb, only in-frame clones are kept and a portion is missing. Seen here are roughly 2.1 million clones, 90% to 95% observed once, and the top ten hold approximately 1.7%. Sequencing input: naive CD8+ T cells from PBMCs. These receptors were obtained from a man aged 18 to 29 in good health. Some clones in this sample may be carry-over from other donors' samples. CDR3s include the opening cysteine and the closing phenylalanine or tryptophan. A D gene is named only where the DNA matches it firmly. Some rows have no size entry. The others give once, few or many, or a class for an expanded clone.

NA | NA | TRBJ1-2 | TRBV2 | CARRQGFNYGYTF | TGTGCCAGACGACAAGGCTTTAACTATGGCTACACCTTC
NA | TRBD2 | TRBJ2-1 | TRBV7-8 | CASSLSSGRFDEQFF | TGTGCCAGCAGCTTAAGTAGCGGGAGGTTCGATGAGCAGTTCTTC
NA | NA | TRBJ1-5 | TRBV28 | CASSLGPPQHF | TGTGCCAGCAGCCTTGGACCCCCCCAGCATTTT
NA | TRBD2 | TRBJ2-2 | TRBV7-2 | CASSHQLAGGNTGELFF | TGTGCCAGCAGCCATCAGCTAGCGGGGGGAAACACCGGGGAGCTGTTTTTT
NA | TRBD2 | TRBJ2-7 | TRBV19 | CASSVGTSGRDEQYF | TGTGCCAGTAGTGTGGGGACTAGCGGGAGAGACGAGCAGTACTTC
NA | TRBD1 | TRBJ1-4 | TRBV27 | CASSLITGAVHEKLFF | TGTGCCAGCAGTTTGATCACAGGGGCCGTTCATGAAAAACTGTTTTTT
once | NA | TRBJ2-4 | TRBV7-9 | CASSWPFGGYIQYF | TGTGCCAGCAGCTGGCCTTTTGGGGGTTACATTCAGTACTTC
NA | NA | TRBJ2-1 | TRBV27 | CASWALGGAGEQFF | TGTGCCAGTTGGGCGTTAGGGGGAGCAGGTGAGCAGTTCTTC
NA | NA | TRBJ2-7 | TRBV7-8 | CASSLVRGLSDEQYF | TGTGCCAGCAGCTTAGTCCGGGGGCTTAGCGACGAGCAGTACTTC
NA | NA | TRBJ2-7 | TRBV6-5 | CASSYHAQGEQYF | TGTGCCAGCAGTTATCACGCCCAGGGCGAGCAGTACTTC
NA | TRBD2 | TRBJ2-3 | TRBV12-5 | CASGPGLAGGHHSTDTQYF | TGTGCTAGTGGTCCGGGACTAGCGGGAGGCCACCATAGCACAGATACGCAGTATTTT
NA | TRBD1 | TRBJ2-7 | TRBV2 | CASSDLPRGHYEQYF | TGTGCCAGCAGTGACCTTCCTAGGGGGCACTACGAGCAGTACTTC
NA | NA | TRBJ1-1 | TRBV27 | CASSSLRTEAFF | TGTGCCAGCTCGAGCCTGCGGACTGAAGCTTTCTTT
NA | NA | TRBJ2-7 | TRBV9 | CASSVSENEQYF | TGTGCCAGCAGCGTAAGTGAAAACGAGCAGTACTTC
once | NA | TRBJ1-2 | TRBV6-1 | CASSESVRGNYGYTF | TGTGCCAGCAGTGAATCGGTGAGAGGGAACTATGGCTACACCTTC
NA | NA | TRBJ1-2 | TRBV6-1 | CASRTDIGNGYTF | TGTGCCAGCAGGACGGACATTGGCAATGGCTACACCTTC
NA | NA | TRBJ1-1 | TRBV10-3 | CAISDRANTEAFF | TGTGCCATCAGTGACAGGGCGAACACTGAAGCTTTCTTT
NA | TRBD2 | TRBJ2-2 | TRBV27 | CASSFRTSGSAGELFF | TGTGCCAGCAGTTTTCGGACTAGCGGGAGCGCCGGGGAGCTGTTTTTT
NA | NA | TRBJ1-2 | TRBV20-1 | CSATIGGYTF | TGCAGTGCAACCATTGGTGGCTACACCTTC
NA | NA | TRBJ1-2 | TRBV9 | CASAGTYGYTF | TGTGCCAGCGCCGGAACGTATGGCTACACCTTC
NA | NA | TRBJ1-1 | TRBV5-4 | CASSLRSVHVLNTEAFF | TGTGCCAGCAGCTTGAGGTCAGTACACGTGTTGAACACTGAAGCTTTCTTT
NA | NA | TRBJ1-2 | TRBV11-2 | CASSLWPGDGYTF | TGTGCCAGCAGCTTATGGCCAGGGGATGGCTACACCTTC
once | TRBD1 | TRBJ2-7 | TRBV28 | CASSLFDRAYEQYF | TGTGCCAGCAGTCTATTCGACAGGGCCTACGAGCAGTACTTC
NA | NA | TRBJ2-7 | TRBV4-2 | CASSQDLEATSGFSSYEQYF | TGTGCCAGCAGCCAAGATTTGGAAGCAACATCGGGATTTAGCTCCTACGAGCAGTACTTC
NA | TRBD2 | TRBJ2-7 | TRBV29-1 | CSVYSGRAGEQYF | TGCAGCGTTTACAGCGGGAGGGCCGGCGAGCAGTACTTC
NA | TRBD1 | TRBJ2-7 | TRBV27 | CASSSRDRIIAGEQYF | TGTGCCAGCAGTTCCCGGGACAGAATAATTGCGGGCGAGCAGTACTTC
NA | TRBD1 | TRBJ2-6 | TRBV6-1 | CASSDRPTGGVSGANVLTF | TGTGCCAGCAGTGATAGACCCACAGGGGGCGTCTCTGGGGCCAACGTCCTGACTTTC
NA | TRBD2 | TRBJ2-3 | TRBV9 | CASSAGLAADTQYF | TGTGCCAGCAGCGCGGGACTAGCGGCAGATACGCAGTATTTT
NA | TRBD2 | TRBJ2-1 | TRBV27 | CASRGSGSSYNEQFF | TGTGCCAGCAGGGGTAGCGGGAGCTCCTACAATGAGCAGTTCTTC
NA | NA | TRBJ2-1 | TRBV11-2 | CASSQRNNEQFF | TGTGCCAGCAGCCAAAGGAACAATGAGCAGTTCTTC
once | NA | TRBJ1-3 | TRBV14 | CASSHLYSGNTIYF | TGTGCCAGCAGCCACCTCTACTCTGGAAACACCATATATTTT